Listed below are T cell receptor beta chains from one sample, sequenced in a study of cytomegalovirus exposure and HLA in healthy donors. Profiled with immunoSEQ multiplex PCR; TCRdb holds only in-frame clones, not every one. The sample holds around 190,000 clones, around 77% seen once. The sequenced sample consisted of PBMCs. Receptors were obtained from a woman in her 30s in good health and CMV-seronegative. Each CDR3 is given with its conserved first and last residue. The D gene is left open where the match is weak. The listing skips clone size in some rows; elsewhere it reads once, few, many or a size class.

V gene	clone size	D gene	J gene	CDR3 protein	CDR3 DNA
TRBV9	once	TRBD2	TRBJ2-1	CASSVLAGVSYNEQFF	TGTGCCAGCAGCGTACTAGCGGGAGTTAGCTACAATGAGCAGTTCTTC
TRBV19	.	.	TRBJ1-1	CASSNQGDTEAFF	TGTGCCAGTAGTAATCAGGGCGACACTGAAGCTTTCTTT
TRBV10-3	once	TRBD1	TRBJ1-4	CAISPQGAREKLFF	TGTGCCATCAGTCCACAGGGGGCCCGGGAAAAACTGTTTTTT
TRBV4-1	few	TRBD1	TRBJ2-7	CASSTQLPIFRTGEKEQYF	TGCGCCAGCAGTACGCAACTACCGATCTTCCGGACAGGGGAGAAAGAGCAGTACTTC
TRBV29-1	few	.	TRBJ2-1	CSQIGDNTYNEQFF	TGCAGCCAAATCGGGGACAATACCTACAATGAGCAGTTCTTC
TRBV10-3	.	.	TRBJ2-7	CAIGTSSYEQYF	TGTGCCATTGGGACTTCCTCCTACGAGCAGTACTTC
TRBV18	few	TRBD2	TRBJ2-1	CASSPPGGVNEQFF	TGTGCCAGCTCACCACCGGGGGGGGTTAATGAGCAGTTCTTC
TRBV5-1	.	TRBD1	TRBJ1-1	CASSTGQGHTEAFF	TGCGCCAGCAGCACCGGACAGGGTCACACTGAAGCTTTCTTT
TRBV2	.	.	TRBJ2-5	CASSVVSRSYQETQYF	TGTGCCAGCAGTGTTGTGTCCAGATCGTACCAAGAGACCCAGTACTTC
TRBV5-1	.	.	TRBJ2-7	CASSSQGPPYEQYF	TGCGCCAGCAGCTCACAGGGACCCCCCTACGAGCAGTACTTC
TRBV7-9	few	.	TRBJ1-3	CASSLPRAGNTIYF	TGTGCCAGCAGCCTGCCGAGAGCTGGAAACACCATATATTTT
TRBV9	once	.	TRBJ1-2	CASSPPAGSINYGYPF	TGTGCCAGCAGCCCCCCTGCGGGTTCTATTAACTATGGCTACCCCTTC
TRBV15	few	TRBD2	TRBJ2-5	CATSRGGGEKTQYF	TGTGCCACCAGCAGAGGCGGGGGGGAGAAGACCCAGTACTTC
TRBV5-5	.	TRBD1	TRBJ2-2	CASCLTLTGATGELFF	TGTGCCAGCTGCTTGACCCTGACAGGGGCCACCGGGGAGCTGTTTTTT
TRBV5-4	.	.	TRBJ2-7	CASSLTPAYEQYF	TGTGCCAGCAGCCTCACCCCGGCCTACGAGCAGTACTTC
TRBV2	.	TRBD2	TRBJ2-7	CASRRDYHEQYF	TGTGCCAGCCGCCGGGACTACCACGAGCAGTACTTC
TRBV30	.	.	TRBJ2-7	CAWSSRGAKNYEQYF	TGTGCCTGGAGTAGCCGGGGGGCCAAAAACTACGAGCAGTACTTC